The sequence of this T cell receptor beta chain was determined in a study of CD8 T cells in Susac syndrome. Reverse transcription of roughly 0.5 to 1 ug RNA was performed with random hexamers. MiXCR was run by TCRdb on the immunoSEQ multiplex PCR reads, yielding one entry per CDR3 protein. The data contain about 440,000 distinct CDR3 sequences, 85% of them seen just once; the ten biggest clones take up about 0.12%. Germline V gives CDR1 SGHVS, CDR2 FNYEAQ. The V segment lost 5 bases and the J segment 5 bases; nucleotides outside the gene matches: 11. The CDR3 has 16 amino acids. Sequencing of TCR beta was carried out in blood CD8+ and CD4+ T cells. The multiple sclerosis control group consisted of treatment-naive patients whose relapsing-remitting disease, which was either stable or active, fulfilled revised McDonald criteria.

The receptor's source is a human donor with multiple sclerosis. The V call is TRBV7-6, the J call TRBJ1-4; TRBD1 matches 7 bases. The source material was CD8+ T cells from PBMCs. This CDR3 reads CASSGTGPGQNEKLFF. For the CDR3, the DNA is TGTGCCAGCAGCGGTACTGGACCGGGACAGAATGAAAAACTGTTTTTT.